These T cell receptor beta chains were read from a single sample in a study of blood T cell repertoires in COVID-19. Some clones are missing from TCRdb's copy, which holds only in-frame ones; the method was immunoSEQ multiplex PCR. The table includes 350,000 or so clones, roughly 90% detected once. The sample taken for sequencing was PBMCs or T cells enriched from blood (not recorded which). These receptors were obtained from a woman aged 25 to 39 who had been exposed to COVID-19. Both conserved end residues are part of each CDR3. D genes are given only for firm matches. A clone size is listed for some rows: how often the clone was seen (once, few, many), or a class if it is expanded.

cdr3_aa	cdr3_nt	clone_size	d_call	j_call	v_call
CASSVAGGHYNEQFF	TGTGCCAGCAGCGTAGCGGGCGGGCACTACAATGAGCAGTTCTTC	once	-	TRBJ2-1	TRBV9
CASVLGGPNQPQHF	TGTGCCAGCGTCTTGGGAGGCCCCAATCAGCCCCAGCATTTT	-	-	TRBJ1-5	TRBV6-5
CASSQGQGDTGELFF	TGTGCCAGCAGCCAAGGACAGGGGGACACCGGGGAGCTGTTTTTT	-	TRBD1	TRBJ2-2	TRBV4-2
CASSSGVGGNQPQHF	TGTGCCAGTAGTAGCGGGGTCGGCGGCAATCAGCCCCAGCATTTT	-	-	TRBJ1-5	TRBV19
CASHHGSGVEQYF	TGTGCCAGCCACCACGGGTCCGGTGTCGAGCAGTACTTC	-	-	TRBJ2-7	TRBV28
CASSLGGGWENIQYF	TGTGCCAGCAGCTTAGGCGGGGGATGGGAAAACATTCAGTACTTC	-	-	TRBJ2-4	TRBV13
CASSQRDSSPPETQYF	TGTGCCAGCTCACAACGGGACTCGAGCCCTCCAGAGACCCAGTACTTC	-	-	TRBJ2-5	TRBV18
CASSQELAGAGDTQYF	TGTGCCAGCAGCCAAGAACTAGCGGGAGCTGGAGATACGCAGTATTTT	-	TRBD2	TRBJ2-3	TRBV3-1/TRBV3-2
CASSESQETQYF	TGTGCCAGTAGTGAGTCCCAAGAGACCCAGTACTTC	-	-	TRBJ2-5	TRBV19
CASSPLTGTVSYEQYF	TGTGCCAGCAGCCCTTTAACCGGGACAGTCTCCTACGAGCAGTACTTC	-	TRBD1	TRBJ2-7	TRBV7-2
CASFPHPARGGNTIYF	TGTGCCAGCTTCCCCCACCCCGCCAGGGGCGGAAACACCATATATTTT	-	-	TRBJ1-3	TRBV19
CASSLVASTEAFF	TGTGCCAGCAGCTTAGTAGCCAGCACTGAAGCTTTCTTT	-	-	TRBJ1-1	TRBV7-2
CASSFKTGLSGANVLTF	TGTGCCAGCAGCTTCAAGACAGGCCTCTCTGGGGCCAACGTCCTGACTTTC	-	-	TRBJ2-6	TRBV7-8
CASSSGTGNSYGYTF	TGTGCCAGCAGCTCTGGGACAGGGAATTCCTATGGCTACACCTTC	-	TRBD1	TRBJ1-2	TRBV5-6
CASSNTGTSIVDEQFF	TGTGCCAGCAGCAATACCGGGACTAGCATCGTCGATGAGCAGTTCTTC	-	TRBD2	TRBJ2-1	TRBV3-1/TRBV3-2
CASHVPGTRGRTEAFF	TGTGCCAGCCATGTCCCCGGGACAAGGGGTCGAACTGAAGCTTTCTTT	-	-	TRBJ1-1	TRBV28
CASDRAGNTIYF	TGTGCCAGCGACAGGGCTGGAAACACCATATATTTT	-	TRBD1	TRBJ1-3	TRBV12-3/TRBV12-4
CASSTRSRVADTQYF	TGTGCCAGCTCGACTCGGTCCAGGGTAGCAGATACGCAGTATTTT	-	-	TRBJ2-3	TRBV18
CASSSQPGLSGNTIYF	TGTGCCAGCAGCTCCCAACCCGGACTCTCTGGAAACACCATATATTTT	-	-	TRBJ1-3	TRBV9
CASSYAGGNTIYF	TGTGCCAGCAGTTACGCAGGTGGAAACACCATATATTTT	-	-	TRBJ1-3	TRBV6-5
CASSTASGRNEQFF	TGTGCCAGTAGTACGGCTAGCGGGAGGAATGAGCAGTTCTTC	-	TRBD2	TRBJ2-1	TRBV19
CASSPTGGTEAFF	TGCGCCAGCAGTCCCACCGGGGGGACTGAAGCTTTCTTT	-	-	TRBJ1-1	TRBV10-2
CASRGLAGGSTGELFF	TGTGCCAGCAGGGGACTAGCGGGAGGTAGCACCGGGGAGCTGTTTTTT	once	TRBD2	TRBJ2-2	TRBV7-9
CASSQIRPWTEYQETQYF	TGTGCCAGCAGCCAAATCCGTCCCTGGACAGAGTACCAAGAGACCCAGTACTTC	-	-	TRBJ2-5	TRBV14
CASSLSGAGANVLTF	TGCGCCAGCAGCTTATCAGGGGCGGGGGCCAACGTCCTGACTTTC	-	-	TRBJ2-6	TRBV5-1
CAISDGQGETDTQYF	TGTGCCATCAGTGACGGACAGGGAGAGACAGATACGCAGTATTTT	once	TRBD1	TRBJ2-3	TRBV10-3
CASHLGPTDTQYF	TGTGCCAGCCACTTGGGGCCCACAGATACGCAGTATTTT	-	-	TRBJ2-3	TRBV27
CASSPGGKRSYEQYF	TGTGCCAGCAGCCCTGGGGGGAAAAGATCCTACGAGCAGTACTTC	-	-	TRBJ2-7	TRBV21-1
CASSVTTQREQFF	TGTGCCAGCAGCGTGACCACCCAGCGGGAGCAGTTCTTC	-	-	TRBJ2-1	TRBV7-8
CASSPEGTVNGYTF	TGTGCCAGCAGCCCCGAGGGGACAGTAAACGGCTACACCTTC	few	TRBD1	TRBJ1-2	TRBV7-9
CASSPSHTGGGGLNEQFF	TGTGCCAGCAGCCCAAGTCACACAGGGGGCGGAGGTCTGAATGAGCAGTTCTTC	-	TRBD1	TRBJ2-1	TRBV27
CASSPGGLGNTEAFF	TGTGCCAGCTCCCCCGGAGGTTTGGGGAACACTGAAGCTTTCTTT	-	-	TRBJ1-1	TRBV18
CASSLDSRGYEQFF	TGTGCCAGCAGCTTAGATTCACGGGGGTACGAGCAGTTCTTC	-	-	TRBJ2-1	TRBV11-2
CASSQAWEGAYEQYF	TGTGCCAGCAGCCAAGCCTGGGAGGGCGCCTACGAGCAGTACTTC	once	TRBD2	TRBJ2-7	TRBV3-1/TRBV3-2
CAWSVLSHGGRDYGYTF	TGTGCCTGGAGTGTACTCTCGCACGGGGGGAGAGATTATGGCTACACCTTC	-	-	TRBJ1-2	TRBV30
CASSLTGFSNQPQHF	TGTGCCAGCAGTTTAACAGGGTTTAGCAATCAGCCCCAGCATTTT	few	-	TRBJ1-5	TRBV27
CSASGDRGLEFEQFF	TGCAGTGCTAGTGGCGACAGGGGTCTAGAATTTGAGCAGTTCTTC	-	TRBD1	TRBJ2-1	TRBV20-1
CASISGDPLATQYF	TGTGCCAGCATTTCCGGGGATCCCCTGGCGACCCAGTACTTC	-	-	TRBJ2-5	TRBV2
CASSLRSPSYEQYF	TGTGCCAGCAGTTTGAGGTCCCCTTCCTACGAGCAGTACTTC	-	-	TRBJ2-7	TRBV6-5
CAITPGQFTDTQYF	TGTGCCATCACCCCGGGACAGTTCACAGATACGCAGTATTTT	-	TRBD1	TRBJ2-3	TRBV10-3
CASSQVGQGGTINSYEQYF	TGTGCCAGCAGCCAAGTGGGACAGGGAGGTACAATAAACTCCTACGAGCAGTACTTC	once	TRBD1	TRBJ2-7	TRBV14
CASSLESRISGNTIYF	TGCGCCAGCAGCTTGGAAAGCCGTATCTCTGGAAACACCATATATTTT	-	-	TRBJ1-3	TRBV5-1
CASSFSRGSGAVPNYGYTF	TGTGCCAGCAGTTTCTCACGAGGGTCAGGGGCGGTACCTAACTATGGCTACACCTTC	-	-	TRBJ1-2	TRBV28
CATSRRTGENEKLFF	TGTGCCACCAGCAGGAGGACGGGAGAGAATGAAAAACTGTTTTTT	-	-	TRBJ1-4	TRBV15
CASTRVNQPQHF	TGTGCCAGCACGAGAGTCAATCAGCCCCAGCATTTT	-	-	TRBJ1-5	TRBV28
CASSLGRGGNQPQHF	TGTGCCAGCAGTTTAGGCAGGGGCGGCAATCAGCCCCAGCATTTT	-	-	TRBJ1-5	TRBV28
CASSVSRDRGSPEQYF	TGTGCCAGCAGTGTTAGCCGGGACAGGGGATCCCCCGAGCAGTACTTC	-	TRBD1	TRBJ2-7	TRBV2
CATSGYREHNEQFF	TGTGCCACCAGCGGATACCGGGAACACAATGAGCAGTTCTTC	-	-	TRBJ2-1	TRBV15
CASSEGDRVNTEAFF	TGCGCCAGCAGTGAGGGGGACAGGGTGAACACTGAAGCTTTCTTT	-	TRBD1	TRBJ1-1	TRBV10-1
CSVREDYNEQFF	TGCAGCGTTCGGGAGGATTACAATGAGCAGTTCTTC	-	TRBD2	TRBJ2-1	TRBV29-1
CASSPTVAGVNIEQFF	TGTGCCAGCAGCCCCACGGTAGCGGGAGTAAATATTGAGCAGTTCTTC	-	TRBD2	TRBJ2-1	TRBV11-2
CAWSVLGQRETQYF	TGTGCCTGGAGTGTACTGGGACAGAGAGAGACCCAGTACTTC	once	TRBD1	TRBJ2-5	TRBV30
CASSLDRFDEQFF	TGTGCCAGCAGCTTAGACAGGTTCGATGAGCAGTTCTTC	-	-	TRBJ2-1	TRBV7-7
CSASLRLAGGPTGTGELFF	TGCAGTGCTAGTTTAAGGCTAGCGGGAGGGCCGACGGGCACCGGGGAGCTGTTTTTT	-	TRBD2	TRBJ2-2	TRBV20-1
CASSWGRAPRNIQYF	TGCGCCAGCAGCTGGGGCCGGGCGCCTAGGAACATTCAGTACTTC	-	-	TRBJ2-4	TRBV5-1